This entry describes one T cell receptor (beta chain). TCRdb's copy holds only in-frame clones and misses some; the assay was immunoSEQ multiplex PCR. The sample has about 280,000 clones; almost 90% are singletons. These data originate in a study of blood T cell repertoires in COVID-19. V lost 3 bases to trimming and J lost 10 bases; unmatched junction nucleotides: 16. The CDR3 covers 17 residues. From germline, CDR1 is MDHEN and CDR2 SYDVKM. The specimen was peripheral blood. This TCR was recovered from a woman aged 25 to 39 with COVID-19, enrolled during active disease. V and J are TRBV28 and TRBJ2-1, with 9 bases identical to TRBD2. The CDR3 DNA reads TGTGCCAGCAGTTTTGATGTTCGGCGGGAGGGCCAGCAGGAGCAGTTCTTC. Translation: CASSFDVRREGQQEQFF.